Described below is a single TCR beta chain sequence and its context. The V gene end was trimmed by 4 bases and the J gene end by 2 bases; junction bases not matched to a gene: 9. Germline V gives CDR1 SGDLS, CDR2 YYNGEE. CDR3 length equals 16 residues. This table comes from immunoSEQ multiplex PCR, and its TCRdb copy is limited to in-frame clones, with some not included. The sample has about 150,000 clones, roughly nine tenths seen once. The data are from a study of T cell responses to AZD1222 COVID-19 vaccine. This chain joins TRBV9 and TRBJ2-5, with 9 bases lining up with TRBD1. Sequencing was performed on peripheral blood, taken after recovery from COVID-19. This clonotype was obtained from an adult who had recovered from COVID-19. DNA of the CDR3: TGTGCCAGCAGCCTCTCCCGGGACAGGGCACAAGAGACCCAGTACTTC. It encodes CASSLSRDRAQETQYF.